This T cell receptor (beta chain) derives from a study of cytomegalovirus exposure and HLA in healthy donors. Study-wide background: Prior work identified some 120 million unique TCR beta sequences in around 170 million T cells.

Whole-study results and caveats: On later analysis, the bulk of CMV-associated TCR beta chains appeared to be HLA-restricted.

The PCR contained 60 Vbeta and 13 Jbeta primers. The method was immunoSEQ multiplex PCR; TCRdb's version includes in-frame clones alone and lacks a portion of them. The repertoire holds more than 130,000 clones, with about three quarters as singletons. This clone has just one count. Its antigen is not known. A junction end diverges from the germline sequence, so it may reflect a read error. Input material: PBMCs. The clonotype originates from a human donor in good health.

CDR3 sequence (DNA): TGTGCTAGCAGCGACAGGGGGGCCGGGGAGCTGTTTTTT. The encoded protein is CASSDRGAGELFF. This chain joins TRBV7-7 and TRBJ2-2, with 9 bases aligning to TRBD1. The germline CDR1 and CDR2 sequences are SSHAT and FNYEAQ (reference sequence). The CDR3 is 13 amino acids.